This is a list of T cell receptor beta chains from one sample in a study of OX40 agonist ivuxolimab in advanced cancers. Repertoires were generated with immunoSEQ multiplex PCR, while TCRdb's copy carries only in-frame clones and drops some. The sample records around 91,000 clones, 89% being singletons. The sequences come from CD4+ or CD8+ T cells sorted from blood, collected in a trial of the OX40 agonist ivuxolimab. Receptors originate from an adult with an advanced solid tumor such as melanoma, head and neck, liver or kidney cancer. Both conserved end residues are part of each CDR3. The D gene is left open where the match is weak. Clone sizes are given selectively: once, few, many, or a class where the clone is expanded.

J: TRBJ2-3
V: TRBV28
D: TRBD1
size: .
DNA: TGTAAAAACAGGGGGCCCCACAACACAGATACGCAGTATTTT
CDR3: CKNRGPHNTDTQYF

J: TRBJ2-3
V: TRBV4-1
D: .
size: once
DNA: TGCGCCAGCAGCCTCGGCTTGGGAGGGGGGGTGACAGATACGCAGTATTTT
CDR3: CASSLGLGGGVTDTQYF

J: TRBJ2-1
V: TRBV7-2
D: .
size: once
DNA: TGTGCCAGCAGCTTAGGCGGTGTCACCAATGAGCAGTTCTTC
CDR3: CASSLGGVTNEQFF

J: TRBJ1-5
V: TRBV18
D: .
size: .
DNA: TGTGCCAGCTCGCAGCTTTCCAGAAGAGAGCCCCAGCATTTT
CDR3: CASSQLSRREPQHF

J: TRBJ2-7
V: TRBV7-9
D: .
size: .
DNA: TGTGCCAGCAGCTTAGTAGGGGGTTCCTACGAGCAGTACTTC
CDR3: CASSLVGGSYEQYF

J: TRBJ2-7
V: TRBV7-2
D: .
size: .
DNA: TGTGCCAGCAGCTCCCGTCAAACCTACGAGCAGTACTTC
CDR3: CASSSRQTYEQYF

J: TRBJ1-3
V: TRBV14
D: .
size: .
DNA: TGTGCCAGCAGCCGCTTCTTTGACACCATATATTTT
CDR3: CASSRFFDTIYF

J: TRBJ1-1
V: TRBV10-3
D: TRBD1
size: once
DNA: TGTGCCATCAAGCGAAATCCCGGGACAGGGGCGATGGGGGACACTGAAGCTTTCTTT
CDR3: CAIKRNPGTGAMGDTEAFF

J: TRBJ1-1
V: TRBV7-2
D: .
size: .
DNA: TGTGCCAGCATGCAGGGGTTCACTGAAGCTTTCTTT
CDR3: CASMQGFTEAFF

J: TRBJ2-1
V: TRBV10-3
D: .
size: once
DNA: TGTGCCATCAGTGAAACCAGGGCTCTAAATGAGCAGTTCTTC
CDR3: CAISETRALNEQFF

J: TRBJ2-3
V: TRBV19
D: TRBD2
size: .
DNA: TGTGCCAGTAGCTCGGAGCGGGGGCAAGATACGCAGTATTTT
CDR3: CASSSERGQDTQYF

J: TRBJ2-2
V: TRBV19
D: TRBD1
size: .
DNA: TGTGCCAGTAGTATCCTCAGGGGGCGCGGCACCGGGGAGCTGTTTTTT
CDR3: CASSILRGRGTGELFF

J: TRBJ2-5
V: TRBV7-3
D: TRBD1
size: .
DNA: TGTGCCAGCAGCTTAGGGACAGGGGTACAGACCCAGTACTTC
CDR3: CASSLGTGVQTQYF

J: TRBJ1-2
V: TRBV27
D: TRBD1
size: .
DNA: TGTGCCAGCAGTTTAACAGGGGACGGCTACACCTTC
CDR3: CASSLTGDGYTF

J: TRBJ1-1
V: TRBV15
D: TRBD1
size: .
DNA: TGTGCCACCAGCAGAGATCCGGGACAGAAGAACACTGAAGCTTTCTTT
CDR3: CATSRDPGQKNTEAFF

J: TRBJ2-1
V: TRBV7-9
D: .
size: .
DNA: TGTGCCAGCAGCTTGAAGCAGGGATTAACCTACAATGAGCAGTTCTTC
CDR3: CASSLKQGLTYNEQFF

J: TRBJ1-2
V: TRBV10-3
D: TRBD1
size: .
DNA: TGTGCCATCAGTGAAATACAGGGGAACTATGGCTACACCTTC
CDR3: CAISEIQGNYGYTF

J: TRBJ1-1
V: TRBV6-6
D: .
size: .
DNA: TGTGCCAGCAGTTACTCGTCGATAAACACTGAAGCTTTCTTT
CDR3: CASSYSSINTEAFF

J: TRBJ1-4
V: TRBV4-2
D: TRBD1
size: .
DNA: TGTGCCAGCAGCCGGGGTGACAGGGATACTAATGAAAAACTGTTTTTT
CDR3: CASSRGDRDTNEKLFF

J: TRBJ2-1
V: TRBV27
D: .
size: .
DNA: TGTGCCAGCAGTCCGAGGGCACGGGAGCAGTTCTTC
CDR3: CASSPRAREQFF

J: TRBJ2-3
V: TRBV4-1
D: .
size: .
DNA: TGCGCCAGCAGCCTCCCAGGCCCGGATACGCAGTATTTT
CDR3: CASSLPGPDTQYF

J: TRBJ2-5
V: TRBV2
D: TRBD1
size: .
DNA: TGTGCCAGCAGTGGGGCTAGACAGGGTCGCGAGACCCAGTACTTC
CDR3: CASSGARQGRETQYF

J: TRBJ1-2
V: TRBV19
D: .
size: .
DNA: TGTGCCAGCCATTCACAGGGAAGGGGACTAAGCGGCTACACCTTC
CDR3: CASHSQGRGLSGYTF

J: TRBJ2-3
V: TRBV2
D: .
size: .
DNA: TGTGCCAGCAATTTGGGGGATACGCAGTATTTT
CDR3: CASNLGDTQYF

J: TRBJ1-5
V: TRBV28
D: .
size: once
DNA: TGTGCCAGCAGTTTATTGGTCTTTTCGGGTCAGCCCCAGCATTTT
CDR3: CASSLLVFSGQPQHF

J: TRBJ2-3
V: TRBV5-1
D: .
size: .
DNA: TGCGCCAGCAGCTTGGAGAGGGTAGGAGATACGCAGTATTTT
CDR3: CASSLERVGDTQYF

J: TRBJ1-1
V: TRBV4-1
D: .
size: .
DNA: TGCGCCAGCAGCCAAGATCGGGGTTCGCGGGTTGCTTTCTTT
CDR3: CASSQDRGSRVAFF

J: TRBJ2-7
V: TRBV10-3
D: TRBD1
size: .
DNA: TGTGCCATCAGTGAGGGACAGGAAACCTACGAGCAGTACTTC
CDR3: CAISEGQETYEQYF

J: TRBJ2-2
V: TRBV7-6
D: .
size: .
DNA: TGTGCCAGCAGCCTCGGGCGGGGACAGTACACCGGGGAGCTGTTTTTT
CDR3: CASSLGRGQYTGELFF

J: TRBJ2-5
V: TRBV30
D: .
size: .
DNA: TGTGCCTGGAGTCCGGGGAGCCTCTTGGAGACCCAGTACTTC
CDR3: CAWSPGSLLETQYF

J: TRBJ2-2
V: TRBV7-2
D: .
size: .
DNA: TGTGCCAGCAGCTTATTGAACACCGGGGAGCTGTTTTTT
CDR3: CASSLLNTGELFF